This entry lists 16 T cell receptor beta chains sequenced from one sample in a study of T cells in Graves' hyperthyroidism and ophthalmopathy. Authors of the study amplified TCR beta CDR3 regions from RNA transcripts. The HTBI primer set was used in a first-round RT-PCR of the TCR CDR3. TCRdb re-called the multiplex PCR reads through MiXCR, storing one row per CDR3 protein. The sample includes about 300,000 distinct CDR3 sequences, about 14% of them seen just once. The source material was blood. The source of these receptors is a woman between 25 and 40 years old with Graves' hyperthyroidism that later progressed to Graves' ophthalmopathy.

There are many counts of this clonotype. V is TRBV3-1 and J is TRBJ2-1; 10 bases are shared with TRBD2. Germline V gene lookup returns CDR1 LGHDT and CDR2 YNNKEL (reference sequence). This CDR3 contains 17 residues. The ends lost 0 bases at V and 7 bases at J; junction bases unmatched: 9. This chain's CDR3 is CASSQESSSGRRNEQFF. In DNA, the CDR3 is TGTGCCAGCAGCCAAGAAAGCTCTAGCGGGAGAAGGAATGAGCAGTTCTTC.

In this sample, this clonotype turned up many times. The V call is TRBV27, the J call TRBJ1-2; 9 bases align to TRBD1. Germline CDR1 reads MNHEY; CDR2 reads SMNVEV (reference sequence). The V segment lost 5 bases and the J segment 6 bases; nucleotides outside the gene matches: 4. The length of the CDR3 is 13 residues. CDR3 region: CASSETGGHGYTF. DNA for the CDR3: TGTGCCAGCAGTGAGACAGGGGGACATGGCTACACCTTC.

For this clonotype: With a much larger clone just one base away, this may be a read error. The chain employs TRBV5-6 and TRBJ2-7; a possible D gene is TRBD2 (5 bases). The J call could be wrong; TRBJ2-1 is a better fit for the DNA end. Per germline, CDR1 SGHDT and CDR2 YYEEEE. CDR3 length equals 13 residues. CDR3 bases: TGTGCCAGCAGCCCCCCCAGCGGCTACGAGCAGTTCTTC. Its protein product is CASSPPSGYEQFF.

At least ten counts were recorded for this clonotype. The junction departs from the called germline gene at one end, perhaps through a read error. The rearrangement links TRBV3-1 to TRBJ2-3; 7 bases fit TRBD2. CDR1 and CDR2 (germline): LGHDT, YNNKEL (reference sequence). The CDR3 length is 16 residues. Written as DNA, the CDR3 is TGTGCCAGCAGCCATGGGGGGGGACTCAACACAGATTCGCAGTATTTT. Its translation: CASSHGGGLNTDSQYF.

This clonotype was detected many times. The rearrangement links TRBV3-1 to TRBJ2-1; no clear D. This CDR3 comprises 15 residues. CDR1 and CDR2 (germline): LGHDT, YNNKEL (reference sequence). The V end lost 4 bases, the J end lost 4 bases, and 14 bases lay between the germline ends. Written as DNA, the CDR3 is TGTGCCAGCAGCCGTAAGGCCAGCCGGTACAATGAGCAGTTCTTC. Translating gives CASSRKASRYNEQFF.

As concerns this clonotype: One end of the junction fails to match germline, which may point to a read error. This sequence joins TRBV18 and TRBJ2-3, with D unclear. The V gene's germline CDR1 is KGHSH and CDR2 LQKENI. The CDR3 has 12 amino acids. In DNA, the CDR3 is TGTGCCAGCCCACCAACAACAGATACGCAGTATTTT. Encoded protein: CASPPTTDTQYF.

This clonotype has ten or more counts. The chain recombines TRBV7-2 with TRBJ2-3; D tentatively reads TRBD1 or TRBD2 (5 bases each). The CDR3 runs to 15 residues. Trimming removed 5 bases at V and 5 bases at J, with 17 bases between. The germline V gene has CDR1 SGHTA and CDR2 FQGNSA. The CDR3 is CASSLTSGARDTQYF. CDR3 nucleotides: TGTGCCAGCAGCCTCACCTCCGGGGCGAGAGATACGCAGTATTTT.

This clonotype has ten or more counts. V is TRBV29-1 and J is TRBJ2-3, with D uncertain. Per the germline V gene, CDR1 is SQVTM and CDR2 is ANQGSEA. This CDR3 region has 15 residues. With 1 base removed from V and 0 bases from J, the gap between germline ends came to 11 bases. This chain's CDR3 is CSVEASPTSTDTQYF. CDR3 in DNA: TGCAGCGTTGAAGCCTCCCCGACTAGCACAGATACGCAGTATTTT.

This clonotype was recorded many times. J is TRBJ2-1 and V is TRBV24-1; TRBD2 matches 10 bases. V lost 7 bases and J lost 0; bases outside the gene matches: 11. This CDR3 spans 18 amino acids. In germline, CDR1 is KGHDR, CDR2 SFDVKD. CDR3 DNA sequence: TGTGCCACCAGCTCGGGACTAGCGAGCGTAAGCTCCTACAATGAGCAGTTCTTC. It yields the protein CATSSGLASVSSYNEQFF.

Ten or more counts support this clonotype. The genes are TRBV20-1 and TRBJ2-7, with TRBD1 identical over 7 bases. The CDR3 covers 13 residues. The germline CDR1 and CDR2 sequences are DFQATT and SNEGSKA (reference sequence). The V and J ends lost 5 bases and 0 bases, in that order; junction bases with no gene match: 4. The CDR3 nucleotides read TGCAGTGCTTTCCGGGACAGCTCCTACGAGCAGTACTTC. Amino acids: CSAFRDSSYEQYF.

This clonotype has a count of ten or more. The V and J genes are TRBV7-2 and TRBJ2-3; 9 bases align to TRBD2. The germline gives CDR1 SGHTA, CDR2 FQGNSA. CDR3 length: 16 amino acids. V lost 1 base, J lost 4 bases, and 6 bases stayed unmatched. CDR3 amino acids: CASSLVGTSRSDTQYF. CDR3 DNA sequence: TGTGCCAGCAGCTTAGTTGGGACTAGCAGGTCAGATACGCAGTATTTT.

Comments on this clonotype: A much larger clone differs by one base, so this may be a read error. The J gene is TRBJ2-3, the V gene TRBV11-2; D gene unclear. Germline CDR1 reads SGHAT; CDR2 reads FQNNGV. This CDR3 contains 13 residues. CDR3 sequence (DNA): TGTGCCGGCAGCTTAGTGTCATTAGATACGCAGTATTTT. As protein: CAGSLVSLDTQYF.

This clonotype was detected a few times. The J gene is TRBJ1-1, the V gene TRBV19; no clear D. The germline CDR1 and CDR2 sequences are LNHDA and SQIVND (reference sequence). There are 14 residues in the CDR3. V was pared by 1 base and J by 1 base, with 7 bases between. The DNA for the CDR3 is TGTGCCAGTAGTATAGGGGGAGGGAACACTGAAGCTTTCTTT. Encoded protein: CASSIGGGNTEAFF.

The chain's CDR3 is CASSSEGTGANEQFF. In DNA, the CDR3 is TGTGCCAGCAGCTCGGAAGGGACAGGGGCGAATGAGCAGTTCTTC. The chain has TRBV7-6 and TRBJ2-1; 10 nucleotides match TRBD1. There are 15 residues in the CDR3. The germline CDR1 and CDR2 sequences are SGHVS and FNYEAQ. V gave up 4 bases and J gave up 7 bases; unmatched junction bases: 7.

The V and J genes are TRBV12-3 or TRBV12-4 and TRBJ1-1, with a tentative D call TRBD1 (5 bases). This CDR3 spans 15 amino acids. V lost 3 bases to trimming and J lost 2 bases, with 13 bases between them. The DNA of the CDR3 is TGTGCCAGCAGTTTGGCGGCAGGGACTAACACTGAAGCTTTCTTT. Protein product: CASSLAAGTNTEAFF.

This clonotype was detected many times. The rearrangement joins TRBV6-1 to TRBJ2-7; D unresolved. CDR3 size: 15 residues. The ends were cut back, 5 bases at V and 0 bases at J, with 14 bases in the middle. Germline values: CDR1 MNHNS, CDR2 SASEGT. The CDR3 loop reads CASSPDFRSSYEQYF. For the CDR3, the DNA is TGTGCCAGCAGTCCCGACTTCAGGAGCTCCTACGAGCAGTACTTC.